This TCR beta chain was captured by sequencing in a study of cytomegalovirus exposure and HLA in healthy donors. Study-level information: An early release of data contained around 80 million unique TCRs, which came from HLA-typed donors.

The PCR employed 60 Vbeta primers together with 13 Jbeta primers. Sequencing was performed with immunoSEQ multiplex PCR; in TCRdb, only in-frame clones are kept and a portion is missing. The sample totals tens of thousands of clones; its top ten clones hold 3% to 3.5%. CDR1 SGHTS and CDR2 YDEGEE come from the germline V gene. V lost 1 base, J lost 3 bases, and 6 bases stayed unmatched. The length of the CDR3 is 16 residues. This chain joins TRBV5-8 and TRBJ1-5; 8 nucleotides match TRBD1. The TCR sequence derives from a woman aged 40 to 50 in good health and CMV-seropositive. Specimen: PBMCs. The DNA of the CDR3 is TGTGCCAGCAGCTTGTTCCAGGGGGCGACCAATCAGCCCCAGCATTTT. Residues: CASSLFQGATNQPQHF.